The 22 T cell receptor beta chains below come from one sample, sequenced in a study of blood T cell repertoires in COVID-19. Assay: immunoSEQ multiplex PCR; the TCRdb copy retains only in-frame clones and omits some. The sample lists some 250,000 clones, approximately 84% occurring once. Material for sequencing was peripheral blood. The receptors stem from a woman between 25 and 40 years old who had recovered from COVID-19.

The chain couples TRBV12-3 or TRBV12-4 to TRBJ2-7, with 7 positions matching TRBD2. Trimming at V came to 8 bases and at J to 0 bases, leaving 1 base not matched to a gene. The CDR3 runs 12 residues. The CDR3 sequence is CASGGDSYEQYF. The CDR3 coding sequence is TGTGCCAGCGGGGGGGACTCCTACGAGCAGTACTTC.

The chain joins TRBV19 to TRBJ2-5; D is perhaps TRBD1 (5 bases). With 10 bases removed from V and 4 bases from J, the gap between germline ends came to 16 bases. CDR1 and CDR2 from the germline V gene are LNHDA and SQIVND (reference sequence). This CDR3 is 13 amino acids long. The CDR3 protein is CATKGSDRETQYF. CDR3 bases: TGTGCCACTAAAGGGTCTGACAGAGAGACCCAGTACTTC. Full variable domain (outside the CDR3, taken from reference TRBV19 and TRBJ2-5): DGGITQSPKYLFRKEGQNVTLSCEQNLNHDAMYWYRQDPGQGLRLIYYSQIVNDFQKGDIAEGYSVSREKKESFPLTVTSAQKNPTAFYLCATKGSDRETQYFGPGTRLLVL.

This clone was seen once. V is TRBV19 and J is TRBJ1-4; 11 nucleotides match TRBD1. CDR3 length: 15 amino acids. V was pared by 8 bases and J by 7 bases, with 9 bases of the junction left unmatched. CDR1 and CDR2 from the germline V gene are LNHDA and SQIVND (reference sequence). In DNA form, the CDR3 reads TGTGCCAGTTTCTCTTGGACAGGGGGCAGTGAAAAACTGTTTTTT. This gives the protein CASFSWTGGSEKLFF.

In this sample, this clone turned up once. The chain employs TRBV6-5 and TRBJ1-6; no clear D. Trimming removed 8 bases from V and 7 bases from J, with 18 bases in between. The CDR3 sequence is 15 residues long. CDR1 and CDR2 (germline): MNHEY, SVGAGI. The CDR3: CASQRFPGLNSPLHF. The CDR3 DNA follows: TGTGCCAGCCAAAGGTTTCCAGGTCTAAATTCACCCCTCCACTTT.

This sequence joins TRBV7-9 and TRBJ2-7, with 7 bases lining up with TRBD1. V shed 4 bases and J 0 bases; nucleotides not matched to a gene: 0. The CDR3 runs to 13 residues. Germline V gene sequence: CDR1 SEHNR, CDR2 FQNEAQ (reference sequence). The CDR3 loop reads CASSWDSSYEQYF. The DNA for the CDR3 is TGTGCCAGCAGCTGGGACAGCTCCTACGAGCAGTACTTC.

This clone was detected a few times. The chain employs TRBV5-1 and TRBJ2-5, with TRBD1 identical over 12 bases. The ends lost 4 bases at V and 5 bases at J; junction bases unmatched: 9. CDR3 length: 16 amino acids. From germline, CDR1 is SGHRS and CDR2 YFSETQ. The CDR3 nucleotides are TGCGCCAGCAGCGGCGGGGGACAGGGGGCTGGGGAGACCCAGTACTTC. Translated, it gives CASSGGGQGAGETQYF.

The chain couples TRBV25-1 to TRBJ1-1, with unresolved D. Per germline, CDR1 MGHDK and CDR2 SYGVNS. The V and J ends lost 3 bases and 8 bases respectively, with 7 bases between them. This CDR3 comprises 11 residues. In nucleotides, the CDR3 is TGTGCCAGCAGTGATAAGCTCGAAGCTTTCTTT. Amino acid sequence: CASSDKLEAFF.

V and J are TRBV18 and TRBJ2-1; 13 positions agree with TRBD2. Germline CDR1 reads KGHSH; CDR2 reads LQKENI. The V gene end was trimmed by 3 bases and the J gene end by 2 bases; junction bases not matched to a gene: 4. CDR3 length: 17 amino acids. CDR3 in DNA: TGTGCCAGCTCACCTTGGACTAGCGGGGGTCCCTACAATGAGCAGTTCTTC. Translated, it gives CASSPWTSGGPYNEQFF.

The CDR3: CATRPYIDQPQHF. CDR3 coding DNA: TGTGCCACCCGTCCCTATATTGATCAGCCCCAGCATTTT. The V gene is TRBV10-3, the J gene TRBJ1-5; no definite D call. Trimming took off 10 bases at V and 5 bases at J, with 15 bases between the two ends. CDR3 length equals 13 residues. Germline V gene lookup returns CDR1 ENHRY and CDR2 SYGVKD.

The chain has TRBV7-9 and TRBJ2-3; 12 nucleotides agree with TRBD2. With 3 bases clipped from V and 4 bases from J, the junction kept 8 bases outside the gene matches. The CDR3 is made up of 17 amino acids. From germline, CDR1 is SEHNR and CDR2 FQNEAQ (reference sequence). CDR3: CASSFANLAGGPDTQYF. CDR3 coding DNA: TGTGCCAGCAGCTTTGCGAATCTAGCGGGGGGGCCAGATACGCAGTATTTT.

The chain couples TRBV19 to TRBJ2-7, with TRBD1 matching 9 bases. From germline, CDR1 is LNHDA and CDR2 SQIVND (reference sequence). Unmatched junction bases numbered 5, after V lost 5 bases and J lost 0 bases. This CDR3 is built from 15 residues. CDR3 amino acids: CASSFGTGTSYEQYF. The CDR3 DNA follows: TGTGCCAGTAGTTTCGGGACAGGGACCTCCTACGAGCAGTACTTC.

Comments on this clone: The sample carries other DNA sequences with the same CDR3. The chain is built from TRBV5-6 and TRBJ2-7; 8 bases fit TRBD1. This CDR3 is built from 15 residues. V lost 0 bases and J lost 1; bases outside the gene matches: 3. Looked up from germline, CDR1 is SGHDT and CDR2 is YYEEEE. The CDR3 DNA follows: TGTGCCAGCAGCTTGGTTGGGACAGGATCCTACGAGCAGTACTTC. The encoded protein is CASSLVGTGSYEQYF.

The V call is TRBV10-3, the J call TRBJ1-4; D perhaps matches TRBD1 (6 bases). The V end lost 2 bases, the J end lost 8 bases, and 9 bases lay between the germline ends. CDR3 size: 13 residues. Germline-derived CDR1 and CDR2 are ENHRY and SYGVKD. The CDR3 DNA is TGTGCCATCAGTGAGACAGGGTACGAAAAACTGTTTTTT. Amino acid sequence: CAISETGYEKLFF.

A single count supports this clone. The rearrangement links TRBV7-8 to TRBJ1-1; D perhaps matches TRBD1 (6 bases). Germline V gives CDR1 SGHVS, CDR2 FQNEAQ. The CDR3 totals 14 residues. V was trimmed by 5 bases and J by 1 base, leaving 11 bases between them. CDR3 DNA sequence: TGTGCCAGCAGCAAGGGACAACCGAACACTGAAGCTTTCTTT. It yields the protein CASSKGQPNTEAFF.

This clone was observed a handful of times. The V and J genes are TRBV4-3 and TRBJ2-2; D is ambiguous. V lost 0 bases, J lost 1 base, and 12 bases lay in between. CDR1 and CDR2 (germline): LGHNA, YSLEER. The CDR3 contains 17 residues. CDR3 loop: CASSQDRMEWNTGELFF. CDR3 in DNA: TGCGCCAGCAGCCAAGATAGAATGGAGTGGAACACCGGGGAGCTGTTTTTT.

This clone is classed as medium-sized. This chain links TRBV4-2 with TRBJ1-2; D uncertain. Germline-derived CDR1 and CDR2 are LGHNA and YNFKEQ. V was trimmed by 3 bases and J by 6 bases, leaving 23 bases between them. The CDR3 totals 17 residues. CDR3 protein: CASSHDFPPPSGDGYTF. The CDR3 DNA follows: TGTGCCAGCAGCCATGATTTCCCTCCACCAAGCGGAGATGGCTACACCTTC.

J is TRBJ2-1 and V is TRBV2; TRBD1 matches 10 bases. CDR3 size: 15 residues. The germline CDR1 and CDR2 sequences are SNHLY and FYNNEI. The CDR3: CANPPDRGRLNEQFF. The DNA for the CDR3 is TGTGCAAACCCCCCCGACAGGGGGCGCTTGAATGAGCAGTTCTTC.

This sequence joins TRBV23-1 and TRBJ1-1; D possibly corresponds to TRBD1 (6 bases). TRBV23-1 counts as an open reading frame of uncertain function. Trimming left V 1 base short and J 6 bases short, with 15 bases between. This CDR3 has 15 amino acids. The CDR3 DNA follows: TGCGCCAGCAGTCAATTATCGGGGGGCGGCGCTGAAGCTTTCTTT. Translating gives CASSQLSGGGAEAFF.

The chain links TRBV12-5 to TRBJ2-5; 7 nucleotides agree with TRBD2. Trimming removed 6 bases from V and 7 bases from J; junction bases left unmatched: 20. Germline CDR1 reads LGHNT; CDR2 reads FRNRAP. The CDR3 is 17 residues long. For the CDR3, the DNA is TGTGCTAGTGGCATGAGGGAGGGCGGCACCCCAGTGGGGACCCAGTACTTC. Its translation: CASGMREGGTPVGTQYF. Together with reference TRBV12-5 and TRBJ2-5, the CDR3 gives the full variable domain: DARVTQTPRHKVTEMGQEVTMRCQPILGHNTVFWYRQTMMQGLELLAYFRNRAPLDDSGMPKDRFSAEMPDATLATLKIQPSEPRDSAVYFCASGMREGGTPVGTQYFGPGTRLLVL.

This chain connects TRBV19 to TRBJ2-7, with D perhaps TRBD2 (7 bases). There are 13 residues in the CDR3. Between the trimmed V and J ends, which lost 7 bases and 4 bases, there was a span of 14 bases. Germline V gene sequence: CDR1 LNHDA, CDR2 SQIVND (reference sequence). The CDR3 is CASTNREGYEQYF. The CDR3 nucleotides are TGTGCCAGTACAAACAGGGAGGGATACGAGCAGTACTTC.

V gene TRBV30 combines with J gene TRBJ1-1; D perhaps matches TRBD1 (5 bases). Between the trimmed V and J ends, which lost 8 bases and 8 bases, there was a span of 21 bases. The CDR3 contains 13 residues. Germline CDR1 GTSNPN, CDR2 SVGIG (reference sequence). The CDR3 nucleotides are TGTGCCGGTATGATGGACATCTTGCCGGAAGCTTTCTTT. This encodes CAGMMDILPEAFF.

J is TRBJ1-2 and V is TRBV20-1; 10 bases align to TRBD1. This CDR3 is built from 14 residues. The trim removed 3 bases at V and 8 bases at J, leaving 9 bases unmatched. Germline V gene lookup returns CDR1 DFQATT and CDR2 SNEGSKA (reference sequence). CDR3 residues: CSASPGTGAIGYTF. CDR3 coding DNA: TGCAGTGCTAGTCCCGGGACAGGGGCTATAGGCTACACCTTC.